Following are 25 T cell receptor beta chains from one sample sequenced in a study of blood T cells in healthy people across ages. The use of a sample-barcoded 5' primer and a J-beta primer mix characterized a second PCR of roughly 6 to 12 cycles. One entry per CDR3 protein results from TCRdb running MiXCR on the 5' RACE reads. The data show roughly 500,000 distinct CDR3 sequences, roughly 29% seen once. Sequenced sample: blood. The receptors were gathered from a woman aged 70-85 years in good health.

V gene TRBV6-1 combines with J gene TRBJ2-1; D perhaps matches TRBD1 (8 bases). Germline V gene sequence: CDR1 MNHNS, CDR2 SASEGT. This CDR3 contains 15 residues. Trimming left V 6 bases short and J 7 bases short, with 19 bases between. In nucleotides, the CDR3 is TGTGCCAGCAGCAACGGGGGGACAGGCACGAATGAGCAGTTCTTC. Protein sequence: CASSNGGTGTNEQFF.

This clonotype was seen more than once but under ten times. V usage is TRBV4-3 and J usage is TRBJ2-2; D unclear. Germline V gene sequence: CDR1 LGHNA, CDR2 YSLEER. This CDR3 has 13 residues. V was shortened by 1 base and J by 7 bases, with 7 bases between the two germline ends. The DNA of the CDR3 is TGCGCCAGCAGCCAAGCTCGGGTCGGGGAGCTGTTTTTT. Its translation: CASSQARVGELFF.

This chain joins TRBV27 and TRBJ2-1, with a tentative D call TRBD2 (6 bases). Germline values: CDR1 MNHEY, CDR2 SMNVEV (reference sequence). The CDR3 spans 16 residues. V lost 4 bases to trimming and J lost 6 bases, with 19 bases between them. The CDR3 reads CASSSYMVGGINEQFF. CDR3 DNA sequence: TGTGCCAGCAGTTCCTATATGGTTGGAGGGATCAATGAGCAGTTCTTC.

V gene TRBV7-2 combines with J gene TRBJ1-1; D is ambiguous. V lost 5 bases to trimming and J lost 5 bases, with 15 bases between them. CDR1 is SGHTA, CDR2 FQGNSA, per germline. This CDR3 comprises 14 residues. CDR3 DNA: TGTGCCAGCAGCGCCCTTGCAGGCATGACTGAAGCTTTCTTT. The encoded protein is CASSALAGMTEAFF. The full variable domain, in which reference TRBV7-2 and TRBJ1-1 provide the parts outside the CDR3, is GAGVSQSPSNKVTEKGKDVELRCDPISGHTALYWYRQSLGQGLEFLIYFQGNSAPDKSGLPSDRFSAERTGGSVSTLTIQRTQQEDSAVYLCASSALAGMTEAFFGQGTRLTVV.

This clonotype showed up just a few times. The rearrangement links TRBV5-1 to TRBJ2-5; 12 nucleotides align to TRBD2. Near its end, the DNA agrees better with TRBJ2-1, so the J call may be wrong. Germline lookup yields CDR1 SGHRS and CDR2 YFSETQ. This CDR3 has 15 residues. The CDR3 is CASRDASGGAGKQFF. The CDR3 DNA reads as TGCGCCAGCAGGGACGCTAGCGGGGGGGCCGGAAAGCAGTTCTTC.

The chain joins TRBV6-2 or TRBV6-3 to TRBJ2-1; D is ambiguous. In germline, CDR1 is MNHEY, CDR2 SVGEGT. The V end lost 3 bases, the J end lost 6 bases, and 6 bases lay between the germline ends. CDR3 size: 12 residues. The CDR3: CASSYIANEQFF. The CDR3 nucleotides are TGTGCCAGCAGTTATATAGCCAATGAGCAGTTCTTC.

This chain joins TRBV20-1 and TRBJ2-5; D is unclear. The V and J ends lost 1 base and 2 bases respectively, with 8 bases between them. The germline gives CDR1 DFQATT, CDR2 SNEGSKA (reference sequence). This CDR3 region has 13 residues. The chain's CDR3 is CSARGQLQETQYF. The CDR3 DNA reads TGCAGTGCTAGAGGGCAGTTACAAGAGACCCAGTACTTC.

This clonotype was seen a handful of times. The rearrangement uses TRBV7-2 and TRBJ1-6; D is possibly TRBD1 (6 bases). V was clipped by 1 base and J by 6 bases, with 10 bases between them. This CDR3 comprises 15 residues. Germline CDR1 SGHTA, CDR2 FQGNSA. The CDR3, as DNA: TGTGCCAGCAGCTTAGGGGCAGGGGTTAATTCACCCCTCCACTTT. Its protein product is CASSLGAGVNSPLHF.

The sample holds a few counts of this clonotype. This chain links TRBV6-6 with TRBJ2-5; D gene ambiguous. Germline V CDR1 and CDR2: MNHNY, SVGAGI (reference sequence). V lost 7 bases, J lost 2 bases, and 5 bases lay in between. This CDR3 is built from 11 residues. For the CDR3, the DNA is TGTGCCAGCAATAAGCAAGAGACCCAGTACTTC. Translated: CASNKQETQYF.

The chain joins TRBV3-1 to TRBJ1-1; possibly TRBD1 for D (5 bases). Germline CDR1 and CDR2: LGHDT and YNNKEL (reference sequence). Trimming pared 1 base from V and 10 bases from J, leaving 16 bases between. The CDR3 spans 14 residues. The CDR3, as DNA: TGTGCCAGCAGCCAAGTCTCGGGGGGAGGTCGAGCTTTCTTT. Translating gives CASSQVSGGGRAFF.

This clonotype was seen a handful of times. This rearrangement joins TRBV20-1 to TRBJ1-5; D not resolved. CDR3 size: 14 residues. V was clipped by 0 bases and J by 5 bases, with 11 bases between them. Germline V CDR1 and CDR2: DFQATT, SNEGSKA (reference sequence). The CDR3 sequence: CSARENSIHQPQHF. The CDR3 DNA follows: TGCAGTGCTAGAGAAAACAGTATCCATCAGCCCCAGCATTTT.

This clonotype was detected only a few times. V usage is TRBV7-2 and J usage is TRBJ1-5; D remains ambiguous. Per the germline V gene, CDR1 is SGHTA and CDR2 is FQGNSA. CDR3 length: 13 residues. Trimming took off 4 bases at V and 7 bases at J, with 11 bases between the two ends. The CDR3 coding sequence is TGTGCCAGCAGCTCACAACCCATGCAGCCCCAGCATTTT. The encoded protein is CASSSQPMQPQHF.

This clonotype was seen a few times. V gene TRBV28 combines with J gene TRBJ1-2, with 8 bases identical to TRBD1. Germline lookup yields CDR1 MDHEN and CDR2 SYDVKM. V gave up 7 bases and J gave up 7 bases; unmatched junction bases: 8. This CDR3 is 13 amino acids long. CDR3: CASTSDRGRGYTF. CDR3 nucleotides: TGTGCCAGCACCTCAGACAGGGGACGTGGCTACACCTTC.

With respect to this clonotype: This may arise from a read error, as a much more abundant clone is one base away. This sequence joins TRBV2 and TRBJ2-4; 10 nucleotides align to TRBD2. V lost 1 base and J lost 12; bases outside the gene matches: 15. The CDR3 contains 17 residues. Germline V gene data show CDR1 as SNHLY and CDR2 as FYNNEI. As DNA, the CDR3 is TGTGCCAGCAGTGAAGGGCCCCCTAGCGGGGGTGTCTACACTCAGTACTTC. Translating it yields CASSEGPPSGGVYTQYF.

This clonotype was seen only a few times. The chain couples TRBV7-2 to TRBJ2-7; D perhaps matches TRBD1 (6 bases). V lost 8 bases and J 5 bases, leaving 13 bases between the germline ends. Per germline, CDR1 SGHTA and CDR2 FQGNSA. The CDR3 sequence is 12 residues long. The CDR3 DNA follows: TGTGCCAGCGGCGTACAGGGTAACGAGCAGTACTTC. Amino acids: CASGVQGNEQYF.

CDR3 sequence (DNA): TGTGCCAGCAGCGCCCGACTAGCGTCAGACGAGCAGTACTTC. Encoded protein: CASSARLASDEQYF. This chain joins TRBV9 and TRBJ2-7; 8 positions match TRBD2. V dropped 3 bases and J dropped 5; count of bases not matched to a gene: 7. The CDR3 covers 14 residues. Germline-derived CDR1 and CDR2 are SGDLS and YYNGEE.

The rearrangement uses TRBV2 and TRBJ2-1; D is unresolved. Trimming cost V 1 base and J 9 bases, with 13 bases left between them. The CDR3 consists of 14 residues. CDR1 is SNHLY and CDR2 is FYNNEI in the germline V gene. The CDR3 bases are TGTGCCAGCAGTGAAGGACTCTCCTGGGTTGAGCAGTTCTTC. Its translation is CASSEGLSWVEQFF.

This clonotype has more than one count but fewer than ten. The chain carries TRBV7-3 and TRBJ1-2; tentatively, D is TRBD1 (5 bases). The CDR3 has 13 amino acids. The V end lost 4 bases, the J end lost 7 bases, and 13 bases lay between the germline ends. Per germline, CDR1 SGHTA and CDR2 FQGTGA. The CDR3 sequence: CASSSTLDSGYTF. The CDR3 DNA reads as TGTGCCAGCAGCTCAACATTAGACAGTGGCTACACCTTC.

This clonotype came up a few times. The rearrangement joins TRBV12-5 to TRBJ1-1; D is undetermined. Deletions cut 6 bases from V and 1 base from J, with 6 bases between. The CDR3 is 12 amino acids. The germline CDR1 and CDR2 sequences are LGHNT and FRNRAP. DNA for the CDR3: TGTGCTAGTGGCATGGAGAACACTGAAGCTTTCTTT. This gives the protein CASGMENTEAFF.

The chain combines TRBV27 with TRBJ2-2, with TRBD1 identical over 7 bases. This CDR3 has 14 residues. Germline trimming cut 10 bases from V and 2 bases from J; bases unmatched to any gene: 7. The germline CDR1 and CDR2 sequences are MNHEY and SMNVEV (reference sequence). CDR3 nucleotide sequence: TGTGCCACCAGGGGACAGACCAACACCGGGGAGCTGTTTTTT. Protein product: CATRGQTNTGELFF.

Only a few counts were recorded for this clonotype. This chain uses TRBV6-6 with TRBJ2-5; tentative D call: TRBD2 (7 bases). The J call may not be correct, given that the DNA end is closer to TRBJ2-1. Germline V CDR1 and CDR2: MNHNY, SVGAGI (reference sequence). The CDR3 contains 14 residues. Here the CDR3 reads CASSYEGEGVEQFF. CDR3 bases: TGTGCCAGCAGTTACGAAGGGGAGGGGGTTGAGCAGTTCTTC.

This clonotype was seen a handful of times. CDR3 sequence reads: CASSPNRVTSTDTQYF. The CDR3 DNA reads as TGTGCCAGCAGCCCTAACAGGGTCACTAGCACAGATACGCAGTATTTT. The V and J genes are TRBV7-2 and TRBJ2-3; D may be TRBD1 (6 bases). CDR3 length: 16 residues. Per the germline V gene, CDR1 is SGHTA and CDR2 is FQGNSA. V was clipped by 5 bases and J by 0 bases, with 15 bases between them.

The chain employs TRBV10-3 and TRBJ1-6; a weak D match, TRBD1 (5 bases). The V end lost 2 bases, the J end lost 11 bases, and 19 bases lay between the germline ends. Germline CDR1 and CDR2: ENHRY and SYGVKD. The CDR3 loop spans 16 amino acids. This chain's CDR3 is CAISEGLQGHRAPLHF. The CDR3 DNA reads TGTGCCATCAGTGAGGGTCTGCAGGGTCATCGGGCACCCCTCCACTTT.

The chain employs TRBV28 and TRBJ1-2, with D hard to call. Germline-derived CDR1 and CDR2 are MDHEN and SYDVKM. The CDR3 loop spans 13 amino acids. V was clipped by 7 bases and J by 2 bases, with 11 bases between them. The CDR3 DNA is TGTGCCAGCATAAGGGCAGACAACTATGGCTACACCTTC. This sequence encodes CASIRADNYGYTF.

The genes are TRBV7-2 and TRBJ1-2; maybe TRBD1 (6 bases). Trimming removed 2 bases from V and 4 bases from J, with 11 bases in between. The germline CDR1 and CDR2 sequences are SGHTA and FQGNSA. This CDR3 has 14 amino acids. The CDR3 nucleotides read TGTGCCAGCAGCTTACAACAGGGATCCTATGGCTACACCTTC. Its protein is CASSLQQGSYGYTF.